The T cell receptor beta chain under discussion was sequenced for a study of OX40 agonist ivuxolimab in advanced cancers. Sequenced by immunoSEQ multiplex PCR; TCRdb stores in-frame clones only, minus some. The sample includes about 51,000 clones, approximately 83% of them seen just once. Study results and caveats: Clonal expansion in partial responders at 0.1-3.0 mg/kg ranked among the lowest.

Germline CDR1 is SGDLS and CDR2 is YYNGEE. With 4 bases clipped from V and 4 bases from J, the junction kept 6 bases outside the gene matches. The CDR3 has 14 residues. Note on this clone: No antigen is known for it.

The sequence was obtained from an adult with an advanced solid tumor such as melanoma, head and neck, liver or kidney cancer. Specimen: CD4+ or CD8+ T cells sorted from blood, collected in a trial of the OX40 agonist ivuxolimab. The gene calls are TRBV9 and TRBJ2-5; 8 bases agree with TRBD1. For the CDR3, the DNA is TGTGCCAGCAGCCCTCAGGGGGCACGAGAGACCCAGTACTTC. This translates into CASSPQGARETQYF.